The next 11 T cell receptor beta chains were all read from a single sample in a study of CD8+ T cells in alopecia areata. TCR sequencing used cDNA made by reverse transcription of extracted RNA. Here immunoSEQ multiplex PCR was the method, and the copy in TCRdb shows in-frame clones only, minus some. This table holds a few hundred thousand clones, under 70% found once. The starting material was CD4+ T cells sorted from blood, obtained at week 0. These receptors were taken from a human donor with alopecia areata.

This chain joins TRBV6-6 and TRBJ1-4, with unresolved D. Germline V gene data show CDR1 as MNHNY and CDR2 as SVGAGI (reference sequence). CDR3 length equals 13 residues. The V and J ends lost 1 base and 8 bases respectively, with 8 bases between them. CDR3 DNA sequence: TGTGCCAGCAGTTACTATAAAGGGGAAAAACTGTTTTTT. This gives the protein CASSYYKGEKLFF.

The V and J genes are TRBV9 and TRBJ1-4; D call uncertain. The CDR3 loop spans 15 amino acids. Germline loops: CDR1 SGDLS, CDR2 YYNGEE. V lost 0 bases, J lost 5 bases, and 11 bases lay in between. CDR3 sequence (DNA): TGTGCCAGCAGCGTAGGAAGGATTCCGAATGAAAAACTGTTTTTT. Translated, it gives CASSVGRIPNEKLFF.

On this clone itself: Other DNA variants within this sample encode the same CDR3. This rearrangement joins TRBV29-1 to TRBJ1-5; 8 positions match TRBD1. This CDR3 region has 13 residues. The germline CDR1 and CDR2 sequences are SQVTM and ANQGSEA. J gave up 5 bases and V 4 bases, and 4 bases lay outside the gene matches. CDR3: CSVGGTGDQPQHF. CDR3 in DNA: TGCAGCGTTGGAGGGACAGGCGATCAGCCCCAGCATTTT.

The CDR3 DNA is TGTGCCTGGAGTGGGACTAGCGGGGGAACGAACACCGGGGAGCTGTTTTTT. Residues: CAWSGTSGGTNTGELFF. V and J are TRBV30 and TRBJ2-2; TRBD2 aligns across 13 bases. The CDR3 sequence is 17 residues long. CDR1 and CDR2 (germline): GTSNPN, SVGIG (reference sequence). V lost 1 base to trimming and J lost 0 bases; unmatched junction nucleotides: 2.

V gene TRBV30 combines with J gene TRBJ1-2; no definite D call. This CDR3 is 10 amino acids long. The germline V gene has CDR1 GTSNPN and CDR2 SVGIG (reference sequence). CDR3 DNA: TGTGCGATCGGACCCCATGGCTACACCTTC. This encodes CAIGPHGYTF.

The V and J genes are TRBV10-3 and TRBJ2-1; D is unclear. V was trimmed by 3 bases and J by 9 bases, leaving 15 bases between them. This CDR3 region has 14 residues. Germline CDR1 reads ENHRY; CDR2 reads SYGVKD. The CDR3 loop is CAISEFRLVGEQFF. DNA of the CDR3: TGTGCCATCAGTGAATTCCGGCTAGTGGGTGAGCAGTTCTTC.

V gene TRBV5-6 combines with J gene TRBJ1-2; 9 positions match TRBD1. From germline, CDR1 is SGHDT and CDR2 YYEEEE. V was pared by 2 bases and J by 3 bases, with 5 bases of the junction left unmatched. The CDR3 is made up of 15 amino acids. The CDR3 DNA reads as TGTGCCAGCAGCTTTTACAGGGGGCTGGACTATGGCTACACCTTC. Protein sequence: CASSFYRGLDYGYTF. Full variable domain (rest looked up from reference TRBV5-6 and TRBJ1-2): DAGVTQSPTHLIKTRGQQVTLRCSPKSGHDTVSWYQQALGQGPQFIFQYYEEEERQRGNFPDRFSGHQFPNYSSELNVNALLLGDSALYLCASSFYRGLDYGYTFGSGTRLTVV.

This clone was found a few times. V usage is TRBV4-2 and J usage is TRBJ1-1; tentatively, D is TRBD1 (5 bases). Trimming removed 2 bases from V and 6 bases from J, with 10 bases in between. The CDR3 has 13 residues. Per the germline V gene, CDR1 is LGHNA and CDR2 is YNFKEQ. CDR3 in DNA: TGTGCCAGCAGCCAACAGGGTAACTCTGAAGCTTTCTTT. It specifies CASSQQGNSEAFF.

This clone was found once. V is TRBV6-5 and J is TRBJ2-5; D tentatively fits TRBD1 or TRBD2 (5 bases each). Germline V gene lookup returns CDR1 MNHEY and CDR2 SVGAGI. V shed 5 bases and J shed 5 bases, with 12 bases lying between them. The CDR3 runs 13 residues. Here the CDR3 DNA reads TGTGCCAGCAGTACCACATGGGGGGAGACCCAGTACTTC. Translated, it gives CASSTTWGETQYF.

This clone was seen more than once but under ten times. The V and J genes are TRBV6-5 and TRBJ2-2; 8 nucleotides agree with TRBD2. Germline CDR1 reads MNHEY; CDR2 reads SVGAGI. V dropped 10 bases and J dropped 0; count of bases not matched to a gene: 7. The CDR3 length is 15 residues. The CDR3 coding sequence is TGTGCCACAGGACTAGCTAACGCGAACACCGGGGAGCTGTTTTTT. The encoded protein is CATGLANANTGELFF.

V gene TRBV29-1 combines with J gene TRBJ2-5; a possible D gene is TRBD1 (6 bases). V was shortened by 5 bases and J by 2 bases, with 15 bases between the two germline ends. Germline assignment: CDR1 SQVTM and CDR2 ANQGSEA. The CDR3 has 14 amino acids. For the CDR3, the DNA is TGCAGCGTTCACCCCCGGACAGAGCAAGAGACCCAGTACTTC. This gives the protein CSVHPRTEQETQYF.